This record concerns one TCR beta chain sequence. Its antigen is currently not known. Nothing much larger sits one base from this clone, and base qualities are not available. The protocol used for the library was the immunoSEQ multiplex PCR assay. The table was pulled from immuneACCESS by TCRdb, which kept in-frame rearrangements only. Such tables lose some clones; where checked, under half of the loss comes from unresolved V genes, and the rest has no known cause. The sample table contains approximately 35,000 clones; only one count was recorded for approximately 92% of them. The ten largest clones add up to less than 1.5% of the sample. This sample is part of a study of T cell changes during pregnancy in multiple sclerosis (dated by TCRdb to between 2018 and 2021). Context from the whole study: Changes in the T cell repertoire over the course of pregnancy were examined in this study in women with multiple sclerosis.

The CDR3, cysteine through phenylalanine, is 14 amino acids long. Only the CDR3 part of the read is kept: 42 bases, read in frame from the first base. The CDR1 and CDR2 encoded by the germline V gene are SNHLY and FYNNEI. The junction shows trimming of 4 bases on V and 5 bases on J, plus 12 bases between the germline ends. The clonotype originates from a female donor with multiple sclerosis, enrolled in a pregnancy study. The sequenced sample was PBMCs (not recorded whether the cells were cultured). The chain is assembled from TRBV2 and TRBJ2-4, with the D gene too uncertain to name. The DNA sequence is given as TGTGCCAGCAGTGCCGACATGGCGCAAAACATTCAGTACTTC. Translated, this is CASSADMAQNIQYF.